A selection of T cell receptor beta chains follows, all from one sample in a study of CD8+ T cells in alopecia areata. Produced via immunoSEQ multiplex PCR; TCRdb's table is partial and in-frame only. In the table there are about 150,000 clones, less than 65% of which are singletons. The source was CD8+ T cells sorted from blood, collected at week 0. These receptors were collected from a human donor with alopecia areata. Each CDR3 is given with its conserved first and last residue.

len,j_gene,v_gene,CDR3aa
14,TRBJ2-3,TRBV9,CASSALGGTDTQYF
14,TRBJ2-7,TRBV30,CAWSVIDGTYEQYF
13,TRBJ1-2,TRBV7-9,CASSLNRGAGYTF
13,TRBJ2-1,TRBV7-2,CASSLARSNEQFF
13,TRBJ2-7,TRBV29-1,CSVGEIHTYEQYF
15,TRBJ1-2,TRBV4-3,CASSQDRTGNYGYTF
15,TRBJ2-6,TRBV15,CATSGQSSGANVLTF
17,TRBJ2-5,TRBV7-2,CASSLPDRTGRQETQYF
13,TRBJ2-7,TRBV27,CASSWEYGYEQYF
14,TRBJ2-7,TRBV5-6,CASTQGAGTYEQYF
15,TRBJ2-7,TRBV4-1,CASSQARGSSYEQYF
13,TRBJ1-5,TRBV2,CASSESSNQPQHF
14,TRBJ2-2,TRBV9,CASSVEGDTGELFF
15,TRBJ2-5,TRBV4-3,CASSQGWRNQETQYF
15,TRBJ1-4,TRBV7-8,CASSSLGQGNEKLFF
11,TRBJ1-2,TRBV29-1,CSVPRGNGYTF
11,TRBJ2-7,TRBV23-1,CASRRVGEQYF
13,TRBJ2-1,TRBV30,CAWSVGLYNEQFF
15,TRBJ2-1,TRBV5-1,CASSFSGGALNEQFF
14,TRBJ1-2,TRBV7-9,CASSSETVTIGGTF
15,TRBJ1-4,TRBV7-2,CASRETGGTNEKLFF
13,TRBJ2-7,TRBV29-1,CSATAGTGREQYF
15,TRBJ1-5,TRBV5-6,CASSFGSGVGQPQHF
18,TRBJ2-6,TRBV9,CASSVVPGEGTGANVLTF
16,TRBJ2-7,TRBV29-1,CSVLGGDSQLSYEQYF
14,TRBJ2-1,TRBV25-1,CASSTHGTFNEQFF
13,TRBJ1-5,TRBV5-1,CASSAKGDQPQHF
14,TRBJ1-1,TRBV19,CASSQLALNTEAFF